These 23 T cell receptor beta chains originate from one sample sequenced in a study of STAT3 mutations in large granular lymphocyte leukemia. Study-level points and caveats: In T-cell large granular lymphocyte leukemia, about half of patients showed multiple immunodominant subclonotypes.

Measured with immunoSEQ multiplex PCR; TCRdb has only the in-frame clones, and not every one. The sample contains roughly 46,000 clones, approximately 78% of which appear only once. The antigens for these receptors are not known. The sequenced material came from PBMCs. The source of these receptors is a human donor with T large granular lymphocyte leukemia. Some clones in this sample may be carry-over from other donors' samples.

This chain joins TRBV19 and TRBJ1-5, with D possibly matching TRBD1 (6 bases). The CDR3 runs to 17 residues. V shed 5 bases and J shed 0 bases, with 17 bases lying between them. Germline CDR1 is LNHDA and CDR2 is SQIVND (reference sequence). The chain's CDR3 is CASSFRAGGLSNQPQHF. CDR3 bases: TGTGCCAGTAGTTTCAGGGCGGGGGGGCTTAGCAATCAGCCCCAGCATTTT.

This chain links TRBV7-8 with TRBJ2-7; D perhaps matches TRBD2 (5 bases). Trimming left V 5 bases short and J 2 bases short, with 13 bases between. Germline V gene sequence: CDR1 SGHVS, CDR2 FQNEAQ. The CDR3 runs 14 residues. The CDR3 sequence is CASSPHYGAYEQYF. The DNA of the CDR3 is TGTGCCAGCAGCCCCCACTACGGGGCCTACGAGCAGTACTTC.

The CDR3 reads CAWNLQGGNSPLHF. CDR3 coding DNA: TGTGCCTGGAACCTACAGGGGGGTAATTCACCCCTCCACTTT. V and J are TRBV30 and TRBJ1-6, with 8 nucleotides matching TRBD1. With 4 bases clipped from V and 6 bases from J, the junction kept 5 bases outside the gene matches. CDR1 and CDR2 (germline): GTSNPN, SVGIG (reference sequence). The CDR3 length is 14 residues.

V usage is TRBV28 and J usage is TRBJ1-1, with D unclear. Germline-derived CDR1 and CDR2 are MDHEN and SYDVKM. The germline V and J ends were trimmed by 6 bases and 5 bases, with 7 bases remaining between them. The CDR3 totals 11 residues. In DNA form, the CDR3 reads TGTGCCAGCAGCGCGACGACTGAAGCTTTCTTT. Protein sequence: CASSATTEAFF.

V usage is TRBV6-6 and J usage is TRBJ1-5; 7 positions agree with TRBD1. The CDR3 contains 14 residues. The J segment lost 4 bases and the V segment lost 5 bases, leaving 5 bases of the junction unmatched. Germline V gene sequence: CDR1 MNHNY, CDR2 SVGAGI (reference sequence). The CDR3 sequence: CASSLGTVNQPQHF. CDR3 in DNA: TGTGCCAGCAGTCTTGGGACAGTAAATCAGCCCCAGCATTTT.

The chain uses TRBV21-1 and TRBJ1-1. TRBV21-1 is a documented pseudogene. The CDR3 runs 14 residues. CDR3 amino acids: CASSERRENTEAFF. The CDR3 bases are TGTGCCAGCAGCGAAAGGAGGGAGAACACTGAAGCTTTCTTT.

The rearrangement links TRBV18 to TRBJ1-4; possibly TRBD1 for D (5 bases). The CDR3 runs to 15 residues. The V end was cut by 2 bases, the J end by 3 bases, with 10 bases between. Germline V gene lookup returns CDR1 KGHSH and CDR2 LQKENI. CDR3 sequence: CASSPIQGANEKLFF. Here the CDR3 DNA reads TGTGCCAGCTCACCAATCCAGGGTGCTAATGAAAAACTGTTTTTT.

The chain's CDR3 is CAISEGWNEQFF. The CDR3, as DNA: TGTGCCATCAGCGAGGGGTGGAATGAGCAGTTCTTC. V and J are TRBV10-3 and TRBJ2-1, with D possibly being TRBD1 or TRBD2 (5 bases each). From germline, CDR1 is ENHRY and CDR2 SYGVKD. The CDR3 is 12 residues long. V lost 6 bases, J lost 7 bases, and 10 bases lay in between.

This clone was seen a few times. This chain links TRBV11-2 with TRBJ2-3; D remains unclear. Germline V gives CDR1 SGHAT, CDR2 FQNNGV. V was clipped by 0 bases and J by 2 bases, with 9 bases between them. CDR3 length: 15 residues. For the CDR3, the DNA is TGTGCCAGCAGCTTAGACAAAATCTTCACAGATACGCAGTATTTT. It is translated as CASSLDKIFTDTQYF. Filled out from reference TRBV11-2 and TRBJ2-3, the complete variable domain reads EAGVAQSPRYKIIEKRQSVAFWCNPISGHATLYWYQQILGQGPKLLIQFQNNGVVDDSQLPKDRFSAERLKGVDSTLKIQPAKLEDSAVYLCASSLDKIFTDTQYFGPGTRLTVL.

The CDR3 DNA follows: TGCAGCGTCCGGGGGCCATTACTTTCTGGAAACACCATATATTTT. Protein sequence: CSVRGPLLSGNTIYF. The chain combines TRBV29-1 with TRBJ1-3; possibly TRBD1 for D (6 bases). V shed 6 bases and J shed 1 base, with 16 bases lying between them. Germline CDR1 reads SQVTM; CDR2 reads ANQGSEA. This CDR3 spans 15 amino acids.

This clone was recorded once. Here the CDR3 reads CASSESLSPTNEKLFF. The CDR3 DNA reads TGTGCCAGCAGCGAGAGTCTCTCTCCAACTAATGAAAAACTGTTTTTT. V is TRBV9 and J is TRBJ1-4; D gene uncertain. The CDR3 is 16 amino acids. CDR1 is SGDLS and CDR2 is YYNGEE in the germline V gene. V lost 3 bases to trimming and J lost 0 bases, with 12 bases between them.

A single count supports this clone. The CDR3 protein is CASRPGQGVGGYTF. CDR3 sequence (DNA): TGTGCCAGCAGGCCCGGACAGGGGGTGGGTGGCTACACCTTC. V usage is TRBV6-4 and J usage is TRBJ1-2; 10 bases line up with TRBD1. This CDR3 has 14 residues. V dropped 6 bases and J dropped 7; count of bases not matched to a gene: 8. Germline loops: CDR1 MRHNA, CDR2 SNTAGT.

V usage is TRBV19 and J usage is TRBJ1-5; D is unresolved. Germline assignment: CDR1 LNHDA and CDR2 SQIVND (reference sequence). V lost 3 bases, J lost 9 bases, and 18 bases lay in between. The CDR3 contains 15 residues. The CDR3 bases are TGTGCCAGTAGTATGGTCGAGACCCGTGTGGGGCCCCAGCATTTT. This sequence encodes CASSMVETRVGPQHF.

The genes are TRBV6-1 and TRBJ1-5, with TRBD1 as a possible D gene (6 bases). Germline loops: CDR1 MNHNS, CDR2 SASEGT. The CDR3 consists of 15 residues. The V and J ends lost 0 bases and 3 bases respectively, with 9 bases between them. Written as DNA, the CDR3 is TGTGCCAGCAGTGAAGCAGGGGGGTACAATCAGCCCCAGCATTTT. This encodes CASSEAGGYNQPQHF.

This clone was picked up one time. The chain recombines TRBV27 with TRBJ1-6; 9 nucleotides align to TRBD1. Looked up from germline, CDR1 is MNHEY and CDR2 is SMNVEV (reference sequence). The CDR3 covers 12 residues. V was pared by 8 bases and J by 7 bases, with 0 bases of the junction left unmatched. The CDR3, as DNA: TGTGCCAGCGGGACAGGGAATTCACCCCTCCACTTT. It codes for CASGTGNSPLHF.

The chain employs TRBV10-3 and TRBJ1-6; D is unresolved. The CDR3 extends over 15 amino acids. Trimming took 6 bases from V and 3 from J, leaving 12 bases between them. Germline V CDR1 and CDR2: ENHRY, SYGVKD. CDR3 loop: CAIRNRLLYNSPLHF. The DNA for the CDR3 is TGTGCCATCAGGAATCGATTGCTCTATAATTCACCCCTCCACTTT.

The DNA of the CDR3 is TGTGCCAGCAACCGGGACCGTGGAAACACCATATATTTT. It specifies CASNRDRGNTIYF. The J gene is TRBJ1-3, the V gene TRBV11-2; D possibly corresponds to TRBD1 (5 bases). The germline gives CDR1 SGHAT, CDR2 FQNNGV. V lost 7 bases, J lost 3 bases, and 10 bases lay in between. This CDR3 has 13 amino acids. Drawing the rest from reference TRBV11-2 and TRBJ1-3, the complete variable domain is EAGVAQSPRYKIIEKRQSVAFWCNPISGHATLYWYQQILGQGPKLLIQFQNNGVVDDSQLPKDRFSAERLKGVDSTLKIQPAKLEDSAVYLCASNRDRGNTIYFGEGSWLTVV.

V gene TRBV19 combines with J gene TRBJ2-2, with 10 bases identical to TRBD1. Germline V gene sequence: CDR1 LNHDA, CDR2 SQIVND (reference sequence). J lost 5 bases, V lost 6 bases, and 3 bases had no gene match. The CDR3 totals 14 residues. The CDR3: CASRRGQGTGELFF. Here the CDR3 DNA reads TGTGCCAGTAGACGGGGACAGGGGACCGGGGAGCTGTTTTTT.

The V gene is TRBV28, the J gene TRBJ2-7, with 7 bases fitting TRBD2. The V and J ends lost 3 bases and 2 bases, in that order; junction bases with no gene match: 10. The germline V gene encodes CDR1 MDHEN and CDR2 SYDVKM. The CDR3 is made up of 16 amino acids. In nucleotides, the CDR3 is TGTGCCAGCAGTTTCCGATTAGGAGCGGGAACCTACGAGCAGTACTTC. It translates to CASSFRLGAGTYEQYF.

The count of this clone is one. This chain connects TRBV29-1 to TRBJ1-1, with 10 bases identical to TRBD1. The CDR3 contains 14 residues. Unmatched junction bases numbered 5, after V lost 3 bases and J lost 4 bases. Germline V CDR1 and CDR2: SQVTM, ANQGSEA. The DNA for the CDR3 is TGCAGCGTTGAGGACAGGGGGTTTGCCACTGAAGCTTTCTTT. As protein: CSVEDRGFATEAFF.

The chain uses TRBV5-5 and TRBJ1-1; no clear D. The V gene's germline CDR1 is SGHKS and CDR2 YYEKEE (reference sequence). With 1 base removed from V and 10 bases from J, the gap between germline ends came to 11 bases. The CDR3 loop spans 12 amino acids. The CDR3 DNA reads as TGTGCCAGCAGCTTGACGGATGCAGGAGCTTTCTTT. Translation: CASSLTDAGAFF.

This rearrangement joins TRBV6-1 to TRBJ2-1; a weak D match, TRBD1 (5 bases). Germline V gene data show CDR1 as MNHNS and CDR2 as SASEGT. Between the trimmed V and J ends, which lost 3 bases and 5 bases, there was a span of 14 bases. The CDR3 consists of 15 residues. The CDR3 region is CASSEPSKGNNEQFF. The CDR3 DNA follows: TGTGCCAGCAGTGAGCCAAGCAAGGGGAACAATGAGCAGTTCTTC.

The rearrangement links TRBV4-1 to TRBJ2-7; possibly TRBD1 or TRBD2 for D (5 bases each). The length of the CDR3 is 17 residues. The V end lost 2 bases, the J end lost 3 bases, and 20 bases lay between the germline ends. Germline assignment: CDR1 MGHRA and CDR2 YSYEKL. The CDR3 DNA sequence: TGCGCCAGCAGCCAAAGAGAGTTGGGGGATGGGTACTACGAGCAGTACTTC. Translating gives CASSQRELGDGYYEQYF.